This T cell receptor (beta chain) was documented in a study of CD8 T cells in ankylosing spondylitis. The study, taken as a whole, reports: It was reported that disease-linked clones were significantly enriched in matched ankylosing spondylitis synovial fluid. Within ankylosing spondylitis blood, a TCR beta motif made up of seven to nine highly homologous variants appeared to be characteristic.

Making use of molecular barcodes, quantitative 5'-RACE generated TCR beta libraries. MiXCR, applied by TCRdb to the 5' RACE reads, yields one record per CDR3 protein. The repertoire holds about 480,000 distinct CDR3 sequences, roughly a sixth seen once, with 0.85% to 1.3% in the top ten. This clonotype came up a few times. As yet, its antigen is unknown. Material: blood, either unsorted or a sorted T cell fraction (not recorded which). The TCR was taken from a male donor with ankylosing spondylitis.

The CDR3 bases are TGTGCCAGCAGTGAGACAGGGGCTTCTGAAGCTTTCTTT. Amino acid sequence: CASSETGASEAFF. The chain carries TRBV6-6 and TRBJ1-1; TRBD1 matches at 8 bases. Germline values: CDR1 MNHNY, CDR2 SVGAGI (reference sequence). Losses at the gene ends were 5 bases for V and 6 bases for J; bases not matched to a gene: 5. The CDR3 is 13 amino acids.